This T cell receptor (beta chain) stems from a study of STAT5B mutations in CD4+ large granular lymphocyte leukemia. The protocol was immunoSEQ multiplex PCR, while the TCRdb copy is restricted to in-frame clones and leaves out a portion. This sample carries tens of thousands of clones, 84% of them seen once, and the ten largest clones take roughly 0.35%. Trimming removed 5 bases from V and 7 bases from J; junction bases left unmatched: 6. The CDR3 has 14 residues. In germline, CDR1 is SGHNT, CDR2 YENEEA. Study-wide results and caveats: Main leukemic clonotypes were patient-specific, but roughly 23% appeared at low frequency elsewhere.

This clone has just one count. The antigen remains unidentified. V is TRBV11-3 and J is TRBJ2-1; 9 bases align to TRBD1. Sequencing was done on a sample of CD4+ T cells from blood buffy coats. The receptor was derived from a human donor in good health. The CDR3 DNA reads as TGTGCCAGCAGCGACCACAGGGGGCGGAATGAGCAGTTCTTC. Encoded protein: CASSDHRGRNEQFF.